One T cell receptor (beta chain) is described in this entry. In the study's own analysis: Reference gene primer amplification gave nucleated cell count estimates. The data were produced by immunoSEQ multiplex PCR, yet TCRdb's version contains in-frame clones alone and is incomplete. V and J calls and clone size are those listed in that table; D and trimming were worked out from the DNA. The data show more than 45,000 clones, with about 87% seen just once and about 6.5% held by the top ten. Germline values: CDR1 PRHDT, CDR2 FYEKMQ (reference sequence). The CDR3 covers 20 residues. With 5 bases clipped from V and 6 bases from J, the junction kept 22 bases outside the gene matches. Enrolled during active infection, Seattle patients were then followed longitudinally. The sample is drawn from a study of blood T cell repertoires in COVID-19. The wider study: T cells, B-cell-depleted T cells, or PBMCs provided the cDNA or gDNA that served as material.

Sequenced material: peripheral blood. This chain connects TRBV13 to TRBJ2-2, with TRBD1 identical over 9 bases. The source of this sequence is a woman aged 60 to 75 with COVID-19, enrolled during active disease. The CDR3 here is CASSGRRTGGTGRFSGELFF. CDR3 coding DNA: TGTGCCAGCAGCGGAAGAAGAACAGGGGGGACAGGGCGGTTTTCCGGGGAGCTGTTTTTT. Supplemented by reference TRBV13 and TRBJ2-2, the full variable domain reads AAGVIQSPRHLIKEKRETATLKCYPIPRHDTVYWYQQGPGQDPQFLISFYEKMQSDKGSIPDRFSAQQFSDYHSELNMSSLELGDSALYFCASSGRRTGGTGRFSGELFFGEGSRLTVL.